These 20 T cell receptor beta chains share one sample of origin, sequenced in a study of brain T cells in children with intractable seizures (dated by TCRdb to the early 2020s). Receptors were amplified or captured by the immunoSEQ multiplex PCR assay. Sourced from immuneACCESS, this table was stored by TCRdb with only in-frame sequences that have V and J called. A share of the clones is absent; for the studies checked, an unresolved V gene accounts for under half, and the remainder has no known explanation. A total of 300,000 to 400,000 clones appear in this sample, nearly 95% of them only once. 5.5% to 6% of the sample goes to the ten largest clones. The sample's time point label is to be understood as: blood from clinic visit 5 months post-surgery; TSC patient then seizure free. This sample comprised peripheral blood, obtained around 5 months after surgery. Receptors were obtained from a boy younger than two with tuberous sclerosis and intractable seizures.

The chain uses TRBV5-1 and TRBJ1-1; TRBD1 matches 9 bases. The trim removed 4 bases at V and 2 bases at J, leaving 6 bases unmatched. This CDR3 has 15 amino acids. The germline V gene has CDR1 SGHRS and CDR2 YFSETQ. CDR3 coding DNA: TGCGCCAGCAGCCGGGACAGGGACCGTAACACTGAAGCTTTCTTT. Protein sequence: CASSRDRDRNTEAFF.

The chain couples TRBV25-1 to TRBJ1-1; no firm D call. The CDR3 totals 11 residues. The germline gives CDR1 MGHDK, CDR2 SYGVNS. V lost 6 bases, J lost 11 bases, and 13 bases lay in between. The CDR3 nucleotides are TGTGCCAGCAGGGGAAACAGATTCGCTTTCTTT. Translated: CASRGNRFAFF.

The V and J genes are TRBV2 and TRBJ2-3; TRBD1 agrees at 7 bases. V gave up 2 bases and J gave up 0 bases; unmatched junction bases: 2. CDR1 is SNHLY, CDR2 FYNNEI, per germline. The CDR3 has 15 amino acids. CDR3 sequence: CASSEKGQSTDTQYF. Written as DNA, the CDR3 is TGTGCCAGCAGTGAAAAGGGACAGAGCACAGATACGCAGTATTTT.

This clone is a singleton in its sample. The genes are TRBV29-1 and TRBJ2-7, with a possible D match to TRBD1 (6 bases). Trimming stripped 6 bases from V and 3 bases from J, with 15 bases between. The CDR3 is made up of 13 amino acids. In germline, CDR1 is SQVTM, CDR2 ANQGSEA. The DNA of the CDR3 is TGCAGCGTAGATGGGGACACACACTACGAGCAGTACTTC. It is translated as CSVDGDTHYEQYF.

The J gene is TRBJ2-7, the V gene TRBV5-1, with D perhaps matching TRBD1 (5 bases). V lost 4 bases and J lost 4, with 12 bases in between. The V gene's germline CDR1 is SGHRS and CDR2 YFSETQ. The length of the CDR3 is 13 residues. CDR3 sequence reads: CASSLTAIYEQYF. In nucleotides, the CDR3 is TGCGCCAGCAGCCTGACAGCGATATACGAGCAGTACTTC. Variable domain in full (rest from reference TRBV5-1 and TRBJ2-7): KAGVTQTPRYLIKTRGQQVTLSCSPISGHRSVSWYQQTPGQGLQFLFEYFSETQRNKGNFPGRFSGRQFSNSRSEMNVSTLELGDSALYLCASSLTAIYEQYFGPGTRLTVT.

The V gene is TRBV24-1, the J gene TRBJ1-5; no reliable D call. V dropped 4 bases and J dropped 7 bases, with 7 bases sitting between them. Germline V gene sequence: CDR1 KGHDR, CDR2 SFDVKD. The length of the CDR3 is 12 residues. CDR3 in amino acids: CATSDAIQPQHF. CDR3 DNA: TGTGCCACCAGTGACGCGATCCAGCCCCAGCATTTT.

V and J are TRBV21-1 and TRBJ2-5; the table's D gene call, TRBD1, was not cross checked with the DNA. TRBV21-1 is flagged as a pseudogene. The CDR3 consists of 16 residues. DNA of the CDR3: TGTGCCAGCAGCAAAGCGGACAGGGGTGGTCAAGAGACCCAGTACTTC. Translated: CASSKADRGGQETQYF.

The rearrangement joins TRBV30 to TRBJ1-4, with D hard to call. Germline-derived CDR1 and CDR2 are GTSNPN and SVGIG (reference sequence). Trimming left V 4 bases short and J 4 bases short, with 7 bases between. The CDR3 loop spans 12 amino acids. The CDR3, as DNA: TGTGCCTGGAATTCCGTTAATGAAAAACTGTTTTTT. Translated: CAWNSVNEKLFF.

V usage is TRBV7-9 and J usage is TRBJ2-2; the match to TRBD2 covers 10 bases. The CDR3 loop spans 18 amino acids. V was clipped by 2 bases and J by 6 bases; unmatched bases: 12. From germline, CDR1 is SEHNR and CDR2 FQNEAQ (reference sequence). CDR3 residues: CASSLLPTSGRAPGELFF. The DNA of the CDR3 is TGTGCCAGCAGCTTACTCCCAACGAGCGGGAGGGCCCCCGGGGAGCTGTTTTTT.

The CDR3 DNA sequence: TGTGCCAGCAGCCTTCGACTAGTTCGACTCGAGCAGTACTTC. It yields the protein CASSLRLVRLEQYF. The rearrangement joins TRBV6-2 or TRBV6-3 to TRBJ2-7; D is possibly TRBD2 (6 bases). The CDR3 totals 14 residues. The V gene's germline CDR1 is MNHEY and CDR2 SVGEGT. V was clipped by 6 bases and J by 6 bases, with 18 bases between them.

The chain has TRBV7-9 and TRBJ2-7, with D unresolved. V was cut by 4 bases and J by 2 bases, with 9 bases left in between. Germline CDR1 and CDR2: SEHNR and FQNEAQ (reference sequence). CDR3 length: 13 amino acids. CDR3 sequence reads: CASSSQPPYEQYF. DNA of the CDR3: TGTGCCAGCAGCTCCCAACCCCCCTACGAGCAGTACTTC.

This clone came up a few times. The rearrangement joins TRBV28 to TRBJ1-1, with TRBD1 as a possible D gene (5 bases). This CDR3 is 14 amino acids long. Germline V gene lookup returns CDR1 MDHEN and CDR2 SYDVKM. V dropped 3 bases and J dropped 1 base, with 9 bases sitting between them. CDR3 amino acids: CASSFYQGNTEAFF. CDR3 in DNA: TGTGCCAGCAGTTTTTATCAGGGGAACACTGAAGCTTTCTTT.

CDR3 bases: TGCAGCGTTGAAGTCGAAGTCGGGGAGCTGTTTTTT. This gives the protein CSVEVEVGELFF. The V and J genes are TRBV29-1 and TRBJ2-2, with D unresolved. The CDR3 consists of 12 residues. V lost 1 base to trimming and J lost 7 bases, with 7 bases between them. Germline CDR1 SQVTM, CDR2 ANQGSEA.

V usage is TRBV9 and J usage is TRBJ2-7, with D possibly TRBD2 on 6 matching bases. The ends were cut back, 0 bases at V and 2 bases at J, with 9 bases in the middle. CDR1 and CDR2 from the germline V gene are SGDLS and YYNGEE. The CDR3 is 14 amino acids. The CDR3 protein is CASSVATGAYEQYF. The CDR3 DNA is TGTGCCAGCAGCGTAGCGACGGGGGCCTACGAGCAGTACTTC.

The chain joins TRBV6-1 to TRBJ1-1, with D hard to call. Germline CDR1 is MNHNS and CDR2 is SASEGT. The CDR3 is 13 amino acids. Trimming removed 1 base at V and 4 bases at J, with 7 bases between. As DNA, the CDR3 is TGTGCCAGCAGTGAAGTTGAAGTCACTGAAGCTTTCTTT. This translates into CASSEVEVTEAFF.

The chain carries TRBV5-6 and TRBJ1-2; tentatively, D is TRBD1 (5 bases). Germline V gene lookup returns CDR1 SGHDT and CDR2 YYEEEE. The CDR3 is 14 amino acids. V was pared by 0 bases and J by 10 bases, with 16 bases between. The CDR3 DNA is TGTGCCAGCAGCTTGGGCCAGGGCCTAACTTCCTACACCTTC. As protein: CASSLGQGLTSYTF.

This clone was recorded once. The chain employs TRBV10-3 and TRBJ1-2; perhaps TRBD1 as D (5 bases). The germline V gene has CDR1 ENHRY and CDR2 SYGVKD. With 4 bases removed from V and 4 bases from J, the gap between germline ends came to 10 bases. There are 13 residues in the CDR3. The CDR3, as DNA: TGTGCCATCAGTGGGGGGACTGCCTATGGCTACACCTTC. It codes for CAISGGTAYGYTF.

The chain combines TRBV30 with TRBJ2-7; 8 bases fit TRBD1. There are 14 residues in the CDR3. Germline V gene data show CDR1 as GTSNPN and CDR2 as SVGIG (reference sequence). The trim removed 0 bases at V and 6 bases at J, leaving 7 bases unmatched. CDR3 DNA: TGTGCCTGGAGTGTACTAGATACAGGGGGCGAGCAGTACTTC. This translates into CAWSVLDTGGEQYF. Full variable domain (rest looked up from reference TRBV30 and TRBJ2-7): SQTIHQWPATLVQPVGSPLSLECTVEGTSNPNLYWYRQAAGRGLQLLFYSVGIGQISSEVPQNLSASRPQDRQFILSSKKLLLSDSGFYLCAWSVLDTGGEQYFGPGTRLTVT.

The chain combines TRBV7-2 with TRBJ2-1, with D uncertain. The CDR3 totals 11 residues. Trimming stripped 2 bases from V and 8 bases from J, with 4 bases between. In germline, CDR1 is SGHTA, CDR2 FQGNSA. The CDR3 DNA is TGTGCCAGCAGCTTATCCTATGAGCAGTTCTTC. Its protein product is CASSLSYEQFF.

The chain couples TRBV6-5 to TRBJ1-2, with 10 positions matching TRBD1. V dropped 8 bases and J dropped 7; count of bases not matched to a gene: 13. The germline CDR1 and CDR2 sequences are MNHEY and SVGAGI. The CDR3 loop spans 15 amino acids. The CDR3 spells CASRRSTGGFGGYTF. The CDR3 DNA follows: TGTGCCAGCCGGAGGTCGACAGGGGGCTTTGGTGGCTACACCTTC.